Below, one T cell receptor beta chain is given with its context. This record belongs to a study of T cells in tuberculosis. The CDR3 sequence is 15 residues long. Germline CDR1 SGHDT, CDR2 YYEEEE. V lost 6 bases and J lost 8, with 20 bases in between. On average around 95,000 T cells per donor were immunosequenced. Here immunoSEQ multiplex PCR was the method, and the copy in TCRdb shows in-frame clones only, minus some. The table lists several thousand clones, more than 85% of them singletons. The sequenced sample was PBMCs. The receptor's source is an adult with tuberculosis. V gene TRBV5-6 combines with J gene TRBJ1-4, with a possible D match to TRBD1 (5 bases). The CDR3 region is CASNLQEGTPEKLFF. DNA for the CDR3: TGTGCCAGCAACCTGCAGGAGGGGACCCCCGAAAAACTGTTTTTT.